This T cell receptor (beta chain) was profiled in a study of blood T cells in healthy people across ages. The authors ran a second PCR of about 6 to 11 cycles using a sample-barcoded 5' primer and a J-beta primer mix. TCRdb processed the 5' RACE reads anew with MiXCR; each CDR3 protein has one entry. The sample records over 450,000 distinct CDR3 sequences, nearly 25% being singletons. This CDR3 is built from 14 residues. The V and J ends lost 3 bases and 4 bases respectively, with 13 bases between them. This clonotype occurred a few times. The same data also went into a second study, on T cells of mothers and their children.

This clonotype was sampled from a boy younger than 18 in good health. The chain recombines TRBV12-3 or TRBV12-4 with TRBJ2-7; D is ambiguous. The sequenced material came from blood. Here the CDR3 reads CASSFLGFQYEQYF. The CDR3 DNA reads as TGTGCCAGCAGTTTCTTGGGTTTTCAGTACGAGCAGTACTTC.